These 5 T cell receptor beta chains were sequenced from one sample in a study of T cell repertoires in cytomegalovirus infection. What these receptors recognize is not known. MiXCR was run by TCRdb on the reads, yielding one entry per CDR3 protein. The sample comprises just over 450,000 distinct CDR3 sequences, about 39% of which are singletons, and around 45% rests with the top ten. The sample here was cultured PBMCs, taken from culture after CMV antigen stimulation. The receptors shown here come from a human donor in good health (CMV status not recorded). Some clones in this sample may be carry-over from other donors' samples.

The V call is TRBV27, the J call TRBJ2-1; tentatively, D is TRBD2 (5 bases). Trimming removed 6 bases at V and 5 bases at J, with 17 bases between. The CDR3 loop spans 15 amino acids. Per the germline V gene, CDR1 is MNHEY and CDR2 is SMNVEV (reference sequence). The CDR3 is CASSPGFSPHNEQFF. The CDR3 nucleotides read TGTGCCAGCAGCCCGGGATTCTCCCCGCACAATGAGCAGTTCTTC.

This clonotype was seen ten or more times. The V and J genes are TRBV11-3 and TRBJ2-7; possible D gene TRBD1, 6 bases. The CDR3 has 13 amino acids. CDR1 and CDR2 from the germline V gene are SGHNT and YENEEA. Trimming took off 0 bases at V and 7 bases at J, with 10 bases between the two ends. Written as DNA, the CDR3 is TGTGCCAGCAGCTTAGAACAGGGAAGGGAGCAGTACTTC. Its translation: CASSLEQGREQYF.

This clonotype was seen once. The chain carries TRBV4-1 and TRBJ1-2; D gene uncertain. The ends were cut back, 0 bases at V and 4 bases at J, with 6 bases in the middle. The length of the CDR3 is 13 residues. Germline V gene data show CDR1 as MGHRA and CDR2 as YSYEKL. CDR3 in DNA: TGCGCCAGCAGCCAAGATCGCGTCTATGGCTACACCTTC. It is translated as CASSQDRVYGYTF.

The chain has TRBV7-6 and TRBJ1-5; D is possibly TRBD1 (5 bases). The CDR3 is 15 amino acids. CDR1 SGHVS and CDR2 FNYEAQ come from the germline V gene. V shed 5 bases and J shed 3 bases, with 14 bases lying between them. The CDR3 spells CASSRSRAPNQPQHF. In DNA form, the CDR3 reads TGTGCCAGCAGCCGTAGCAGGGCTCCCAATCAGCCCCAGCATTTT.

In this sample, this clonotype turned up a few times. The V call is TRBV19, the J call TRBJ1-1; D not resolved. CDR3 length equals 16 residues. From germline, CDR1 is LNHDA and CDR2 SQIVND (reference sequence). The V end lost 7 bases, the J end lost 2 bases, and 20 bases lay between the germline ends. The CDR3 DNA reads TGTGCCAGTATTTCGCCTTTCCCCACCGGAAACACTGAAGCTTTCTTT. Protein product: CASISPFPTGNTEAFF.